Listed below are T cell receptor beta chains from one sample, sequenced in a study of cytomegalovirus exposure and HLA in healthy donors. This table comes from immunoSEQ multiplex PCR, and its TCRdb copy is limited to in-frame clones, with some not included. The sample carries 130,000 or so clones, over 70% recorded once. Specimen: PBMCs. The origin of the receptors is a woman younger than 30 in good health and CMV-seronegative. The CDR3 runs from the conserved cysteine through the conserved F or W. The D gene is left open where the match is weak. Clone size is not always given. Where it is, it says once, few, many or a class for expanded clones.

d_gene	v_gene	abundance	j_gene	CDR3aa	CDR3nt
.	TRBV10-1	once	TRBJ2-7	CASSDPRYGYEQYF	TGCGCCAGCAGTGACCCCCGGTACGGCTACGAGCAGTACTTC
.	TRBV6-1	.	TRBJ2-2	CASSGALSTGELFF	TGTGCCAGCAGTGGGGCCCTCTCCACCGGGGAGCTGTTTTTT
TRBD2	TRBV4-2	.	TRBJ2-1	CASSPEGLAAYNEQFF	TGTGCCAGCAGCCCAGAGGGACTAGCGGCCTACAATGAGCAGTTCTTC
TRBD2	TRBV5-1	.	TRBJ2-7	CASSQTSGISYEQYF	TGCGCCAGCAGCCAGACTAGCGGGATCTCCTACGAGCAGTACTTC
TRBD2	TRBV2	.	TRBJ2-3	CASSVWLAVDTQYF	TGTGCCAGCAGTGTATGGCTAGCGGTAGATACGCAGTATTTT
TRBD1	TRBV6-1	.	TRBJ2-7	CASSVFARGPYEQYF	TGTGCCAGCAGTGTCTTTGCCAGGGGGCCCTACGAGCAGTACTTC
.	TRBV5-6	.	TRBJ2-7	CASSFGFSVGEQYF	TGTGCCAGCAGCTTTGGTTTCAGCGTAGGCGAGCAGTACTTC
.	TRBV11-2	.	TRBJ1-3	CASSLEASSGNTIYF	TGTGCCAGCAGTTTGGAGGCGAGCTCTGGAAACACCATATATTTT
.	TRBV5-1	.	TRBJ2-3	CASSLTYLGVVLSDTQYF	TGCGCCAGCAGCTTGACTTACTTAGGGGTGGTTCTCTCAGATACGCAGTATTTT
TRBD1	TRBV7-9	.	TRBJ1-5	CASGGQGNQPQHF	TGTGCCAGCGGGGGACAGGGCAATCAGCCCCAGCATTTT
.	TRBV5-1	.	TRBJ2-1	CASSFATSPDEQFF	TGCGCCAGCAGCTTCGCTACTAGCCCCGATGAGCAGTTCTTC
.	TRBV2	.	TRBJ2-5	CASGTGGIGTQYF	TGTGCCAGCGGTACTGGCGGGATCGGGACCCAGTACTTC
.	TRBV5-1	.	TRBJ1-1	CASRSDYGAEAFF	TGCGCCAGCAGGTCGGATTACGGGGCTGAAGCTTTCTTT
TRBD2	TRBV6-5	once	TRBJ2-1	CASSYSTSSGRNEQFF	TGTGCCAGCAGTTACTCGACCTCTAGCGGACGCAATGAGCAGTTCTTC
TRBD1	TRBV15	.	TRBJ2-1	CATSFGTGRNEQFF	TGTGCCACCAGCTTTGGGACAGGTCGCAATGAGCAGTTCTTC
TRBD2	TRBV29-1	.	TRBJ2-3	CSVRRGTINTDTQYF	TGCAGCGTCAGACGCGGGACTATCAACACAGATACGCAGTATTTT
TRBD1	TRBV19	.	TRBJ1-5	CASTLGTGAKYSNQPQHF	TGTGCCAGTACCCTCGGCACAGGGGCGAAATATAGCAATCAGCCCCAGCATTTT
.	TRBV4-2	few	TRBJ2-5	CASSQDRSGSETQYF	TGTGCCAGCAGCCAAGATCGGTCAGGTTCAGAGACCCAGTACTTC
.	TRBV11-2	.	TRBJ1-4	CASSLEANLGEKLFF	TGTGCCAGCAGCTTAGAGGCCAACCTAGGTGAAAAACTGTTTTTT
.	TRBV4-1	few	TRBJ1-1	CASSFLPTVKQAFF	TGCGCCAGCAGCTTCCTTCCGACAGTCAAACAAGCTTTCTTT
.	TRBV5-6	.	TRBJ1-1	CASSLGTRRGTEAFF	TGTGCCAGCAGCTTGGGGACCCGAAGGGGGACTGAAGCTTTCTTT
TRBD1	TRBV4-1	.	TRBJ2-1	CASSSPTGSYNEQFF	TGCGCCAGCAGCTCTCCGACAGGGTCCTACAATGAGCAGTTCTTC
.	TRBV29-1	few	TRBJ2-7	CSVVKDGDYEQYF	TGCAGCGTTGTAAAGGACGGGGACTACGAGCAGTACTTC
.	TRBV30	.	TRBJ1-2	CAWIGQSYGYTF	TGTGCCTGGATTGGCCAGTCCTATGGCTACACCTTC
.	TRBV4-1	.	TRBJ2-5	CASSQDATVQETQYF	TGCGCCAGCAGCCAAGATGCAACAGTTCAAGAGACCCAGTACTTC
TRBD1	TRBV28	once	TRBJ2-7	CASRSGTGPPNF	TGTGCCAGCAGGTCCGGGACAGGGCCTCCCAACTTC
.	TRBV10-3	.	TRBJ1-2	CAITGTGYGYTF	TGTGCCATCACGGGTACAGGCTATGGCTACACCTTC
TRBD1	TRBV30	.	TRBJ1-1	CAWSRDRASLAFF	TGTGCCTGGTCCCGGGACAGGGCTTCCTTGGCTTTCTTT
TRBD2	TRBV4-1	few	TRBJ2-1	CASSRETREAQFF	TGCGCCAGCAGCCGAGAAACGCGGGAGGCGCAGTTCTTC
.	TRBV5-1	.	TRBJ2-5	CASSLGLIQETQYF	TGCGCCAGCAGCCTCGGACTGATCCAAGAGACCCAGTACTTC
.	TRBV11-3	.	TRBJ2-2	CASSPGGATGELFF	TGTGCCAGCAGCCCAGGAGGGGCGACCGGGGAGCTGTTTTTT
.	TRBV6-6	once	TRBJ2-7	CASSYHGRGLYEQYF	TGTGCCAGCAGTTACCACGGCCGAGGGTTATACGAGCAGTACTTC
.	TRBV18	.	TRBJ2-3	CASSPTATSTDTQYF	TGTGCCAGCTCTCCGACAGCGACTAGCACAGATACGCAGTATTTT
TRBD1	TRBV7-9	.	TRBJ2-1	CASSWDSYNEQFF	TGTGCCAGCAGCTGGGACAGCTACAATGAGCAGTTCTTC
.	TRBV4-1	few	TRBJ2-2	CASSQDAGELFF	TGCGCCAGCAGCCAAGACGCCGGGGAGCTGTTTTTT
.	TRBV28	.	TRBJ2-3	CASSPVGAYSTDTQYF	TGTGCCAGCAGTCCCGTTGGGGCCTATAGCACAGATACGCAGTATTTT
TRBD1	TRBV5-4	.	TRBJ1-2	CASSSGTGSYYGYTF	TGTGCCAGCAGCTCGGGGACAGGGTCCTACTATGGCTACACCTTC
.	TRBV25-1	.	TRBJ1-1	CASSDSSGNTEAFF	TGTGCCAGCAGTGATAGCAGCGGAAACACTGAAGCTTTCTTT
TRBD2	TRBV10-3	.	TRBJ2-6	CAISEAGVGANVLTF	TGTGCCATCAGTGAGGCGGGGGTTGGGGCCAACGTCCTGACTTTC
.	TRBV30	.	TRBJ2-7	CAWSYRGPSYEQYF	TGTGCCTGGAGTTACAGAGGGCCCTCCTACGAGCAGTACTTC
.	TRBV7-6	.	TRBJ1-1	CASSMYQEDTEAFF	TGTGCCAGCAGCATGTATCAGGAGGACACTGAAGCTTTCTTT
TRBD2	TRBV10-2	.	TRBJ2-1	CATSSGRGSNEQFF	TGCGCCACTTCTAGCGGGAGGGGATCCAATGAGCAGTTCTTC
TRBD1	TRBV30	.	TRBJ1-5	CAWRRRTGNGDQPQHF	TGTGCCTGGAGAAGAAGGACAGGGAACGGCGATCAGCCCCAGCATTTT
.	TRBV6-5	.	TRBJ2-7	CASGAWGLEQYF	TGTGCCAGCGGCGCCTGGGGCCTCGAGCAGTACTTC
TRBD1	TRBV6-5	.	TRBJ2-7	CASSYSTGQTYEQYF	TGTGCCAGCAGTTACTCCACGGGACAGACCTACGAGCAGTACTTC
TRBD2	TRBV30	.	TRBJ2-3	CAWKAGEGTSTDTQYF	TGTGCCTGGAAGGCGGGAGAGGGAACTAGCACAGATACGCAGTATTTT
.	TRBV5-6	.	TRBJ1-1	CASSRTTNTEAFF	TGTGCCAGCAGCCGGACAACGAACACTGAAGCTTTCTTT
.	TRBV4-2	.	TRBJ2-3	CASSQDLYTDTQYF	TGTGCCAGCAGCCAAGACTTGTATACAGATACGCAGTATTTT
TRBD1	TRBV5-6	.	TRBJ1-4	CASSFLGTGGEKLFF	TGTGCCAGCAGCTTCTTGGGGACAGGGGGTGAAAAACTGTTTTTT
TRBD2	TRBV7-9	.	TRBJ2-5	CASSPRTSGSQETQYF	TGTGCCAGCAGCCCACGGACTAGCGGGAGCCAAGAGACCCAGTACTTC
.	TRBV29-1	few	TRBJ2-4	CSVSNGASGYF	TGCAGCGTTAGTAACGGCGCCAGCGGTTACTTC
.	TRBV7-8	.	TRBJ2-3	CASRLTRGNSGTDTQYF	TGTGCCAGCAGGCTTACCCGCGGAAATAGCGGCACAGATACGCAGTATTTT
TRBD1	TRBV6-6	few	TRBJ1-1	CASSSGQGEAFF	TGTGCCAGCAGTTCCGGACAGGGTGAAGCTTTCTTT
.	TRBV29-1	.	TRBJ2-5	CSVVPQAGQAETQYF	TGCAGCGTTGTGCCCCAGGCGGGGCAGGCAGAGACCCAGTACTTC
.	TRBV6-1	once	TRBJ2-7	CASSVTASGTGLYEQYF	TGTGCCAGCAGTGTCACAGCCTCCGGGACTGGGCTCTACGAGCAGTACTTC
.	TRBV5-1	.	TRBJ1-1	CASSLADWETEAFF	TGCGCCAGCAGCTTGGCTGATTGGGAGACTGAAGCTTTCTTT
.	TRBV30	.	TRBJ1-6	CAWSAKAGTNNSPLHF	TGTGCCTGGAGCGCTAAAGCCGGGACAAATAATTCACCCCTCCACTTT
TRBD1	TRBV30	.	TRBJ1-1	CAWSVRPRDRGRVTAGWEAFF	TGTGCCTGGAGTGTACGACCCCGGGACAGGGGGCGAGTGACTGCGGGTTGGGAAGCTTTCTTT
TRBD1	TRBV5-6	.	TRBJ1-5	CASSTGQVNQPQHF	TGTGCCAGCAGCACGGGACAGGTCAATCAGCCCCAGCATTTT